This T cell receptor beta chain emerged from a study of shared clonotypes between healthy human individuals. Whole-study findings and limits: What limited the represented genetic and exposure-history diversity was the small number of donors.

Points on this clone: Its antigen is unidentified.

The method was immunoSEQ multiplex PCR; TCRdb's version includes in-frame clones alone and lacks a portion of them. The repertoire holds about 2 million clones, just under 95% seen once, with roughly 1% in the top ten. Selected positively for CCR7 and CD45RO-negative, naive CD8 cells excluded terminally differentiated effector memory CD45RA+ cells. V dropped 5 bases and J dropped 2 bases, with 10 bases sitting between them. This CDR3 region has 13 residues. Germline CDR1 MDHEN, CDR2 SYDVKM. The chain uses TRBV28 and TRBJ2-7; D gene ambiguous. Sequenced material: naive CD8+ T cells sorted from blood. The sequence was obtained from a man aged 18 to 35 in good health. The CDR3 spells CASSPRAPYEQYF. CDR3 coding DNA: TGTGCCAGCAGTCCTAGGGCCCCCTACGAGCAGTACTTC. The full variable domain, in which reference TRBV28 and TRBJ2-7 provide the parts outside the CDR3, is DVKVTQSSRYLVKRTGEKVFLECVQDMDHENMFWYRQDPGLGLRLIYFSYDVKMKEKGDIPEGYSVSREKKERFSLILESASTNQTSMYLCASSPRAPYEQYFGPGTRLTVT.